Listed below are T cell receptor beta chains from one sample, sequenced in a study of cytomegalovirus exposure and HLA in healthy donors. The protocol was immunoSEQ multiplex PCR, while the TCRdb copy is restricted to in-frame clones and leaves out a portion. The sample carries 170,000 or so clones, over 70% recorded once. The sample consisted of PBMCs. The receptors shown here come from a woman aged 45-65 years in good health and CMV-seropositive. CDR3s include the opening cysteine and the closing phenylalanine or tryptophan. The D gene is left open where the match is weak. Expanded clones are given a class, and other clones once, few, many or no size at all.

clone size | J gene | D gene | CDR3 length | V gene | CDR3 DNA | CDR3 protein
- | TRBJ2-1 | - | 15 | TRBV5-1 | TGCGCCAGCAGCTTGGAAAGCGCCCAAGGGGATGAGCAGTTCTTC | CASSLESAQGDEQFF
few | TRBJ2-7 | TRBD2 | 18 | TRBV28 | TGTGCCAGCAGTTCCGATCGGTGGGGCGGGAGAGGAGCCTACGAGCAGTACTTC | CASSSDRWGGRGAYEQYF
- | TRBJ2-7 | - | 16 | TRBV21-1 | TGTGCCAGCAGCAAAGCGCGGACTAGCGGTTCCTACGAGCAGTACTTC | CASSKARTSGSYEQYF
- | TRBJ1-1 | - | 11 | TRBV19 | TGTGCCAATAAAGGGGGAGTTGAAGCTTTCTTT | CANKGGVEAFF
- | TRBJ2-7 | TRBD1 | 15 | TRBV27 | TGTGCCAGCAGTTCCTTTGGACAGGGCCGAAACGAGCAGTACTTC | CASSSFGQGRNEQYF
- | TRBJ1-6 | TRBD1 | 15 | TRBV11-3 | TGTGCCAGCAGCTTCGAGGGGGCCGATAATTCACCCCTCCACTTT | CASSFEGADNSPLHF
- | TRBJ2-7 | - | 13 | TRBV7-2 | TGTGCCAGCAGCCCTACAGGAGCCTACGAGCAGTACTTC | CASSPTGAYEQYF
- | TRBJ2-7 | - | 12 | TRBV28 | TGTGCCAGCAGTCCCACCCGCTACCAGCAGTACTTC | CASSPTRYQQYF
- | TRBJ1-1 | - | 15 | TRBV6-5 | TGTGCCAGCAGCTCGGAGGGGGAGGGCCACTTTGAAGCTTTCTTT | CASSSEGEGHFEAFF
- | TRBJ1-2 | TRBD1 | 16 | TRBV5-1 | TGCGCCAGCAGCTCGGGCCCCGGGACAGGGGGCAATGGCTACACCTTC | CASSSGPGTGGNGYTF
- | TRBJ1-2 | TRBD1 | 16 | TRBV30 | TGTGCCTGGATGATGCTAGGACAGGGAGGAGTCTATGGCTACACCTTC | CAWMMLGQGGVYGYTF
few | TRBJ2-5 | - | 14 | TRBV9 | TGTGCCAGCAGCGTAGGGAGGGCCGGAGAGACCCAGTACTTC | CASSVGRAGETQYF
once | TRBJ2-1 | - | 12 | TRBV11-1 | TGTGCCAGCAGCTTGAATCAGCGGGAGCAGTTCTTC | CASSLNQREQFF
- | TRBJ2-5 | TRBD1 | 14 | TRBV5-1 | TGCGCCAGCAGCTCCACAGGGGTCCAAGAGACCCAGTACTTC | CASSSTGVQETQYF
- | TRBJ1-5 | TRBD1 | 13 | TRBV30 | TGTGCCTGGGACAGGGGTGGCAATCAGCCCCAGCATTTT | CAWDRGGNQPQHF
- | TRBJ1-4 | - | 14 | TRBV30 | TGTGCCTGGAGTTCAGGTGGAACTAATGAAAAACTGTTTTTT | CAWSSGGTNEKLFF
- | TRBJ1-2 | - | 16 | TRBV6-5 | TGTGCCAGCAGTTACAAGGGGGAACGTCCCCTCTATGGCTACACCTTC | CASSYKGERPLYGYTF
- | TRBJ2-1 | - | 15 | TRBV9 | TGTGCCAGCAGCGTAGCAGGGTATCCCTACAATGAGCAGTTCTTC | CASSVAGYPYNEQFF
- | TRBJ2-7 | - | 16 | TRBV4-3 | TGCGCCAGCAGCCAAGAATACTGGGGGCTTGCCTACGAGCAGTACTTC | CASSQEYWGLAYEQYF
- | TRBJ1-2 | - | 12 | TRBV5-6 | TGTGCCAGCAGCCGCTCGGAGTATGGCTACACCTTC | CASSRSEYGYTF
- | TRBJ1-1 | TRBD1 | 18 | TRBV25-1 | TGTGCCAGCAGCCACACTCCGGGACAGGGGGTGGGGGGCACTGAAGCTTTCTTT | CASSHTPGQGVGGTEAFF
- | TRBJ1-1 | - | 14 | TRBV9 | TGTGCCAGCAGCCCCACGATAGCAGGAGGTGAAGCTTTCTTT | CASSPTIAGGEAFF
- | TRBJ1-1 | TRBD1 | 14 | TRBV11-3 | TGTGCCAGCAGCCGCCTGACAGGGGGTCCTGAAGCTTTCTTT | CASSRLTGGPEAFF
once | TRBJ1-4 | TRBD1 | 14 | TRBV2 | TGTGCCAGCTTATCCGGGACAGGGGGCCTGAAACTGTTTTTT | CASLSGTGGLKLFF
- | TRBJ1-1 | - | 13 | TRBV18 | TGTGCCTCTCTTGACAGAATGAACACTGAAGCTTTCTTT | CASLDRMNTEAFF
- | TRBJ2-2 | - | 19 | TRBV5-6 | TGTGCCAGCAGTGCTCGTGGCTGGGGCGGGGATCCGGGCACCGGGGAGCTGTTTTTT | CASSARGWGGDPGTGELFF
- | TRBJ2-1 | TRBD1 | 15 | TRBV13 | TGTGCCAGCAGTCGGCGGGACAGGGGGTACAATGAGCAGTTCTTC | CASSRRDRGYNEQFF
- | TRBJ1-4 | TRBD1 | 15 | TRBV11-2 | TGTGCCAGCAGCTTCCAGGGGGCGGCTAATGAAAAACTGTTTTTT | CASSFQGAANEKLFF
- | TRBJ1-2 | TRBD1 | 14 | TRBV5-1 | TGCGCCAGCAGTCTCGGACAGGTTATGAATGGCTACACCTTC | CASSLGQVMNGYTF
- | TRBJ1-1 | TRBD1 | 13 | TRBV5-8 | TGTGCCGGCAGCTTGGGGACAGCAATCGGGGCTTTCTTT | CAGSLGTAIGAFF